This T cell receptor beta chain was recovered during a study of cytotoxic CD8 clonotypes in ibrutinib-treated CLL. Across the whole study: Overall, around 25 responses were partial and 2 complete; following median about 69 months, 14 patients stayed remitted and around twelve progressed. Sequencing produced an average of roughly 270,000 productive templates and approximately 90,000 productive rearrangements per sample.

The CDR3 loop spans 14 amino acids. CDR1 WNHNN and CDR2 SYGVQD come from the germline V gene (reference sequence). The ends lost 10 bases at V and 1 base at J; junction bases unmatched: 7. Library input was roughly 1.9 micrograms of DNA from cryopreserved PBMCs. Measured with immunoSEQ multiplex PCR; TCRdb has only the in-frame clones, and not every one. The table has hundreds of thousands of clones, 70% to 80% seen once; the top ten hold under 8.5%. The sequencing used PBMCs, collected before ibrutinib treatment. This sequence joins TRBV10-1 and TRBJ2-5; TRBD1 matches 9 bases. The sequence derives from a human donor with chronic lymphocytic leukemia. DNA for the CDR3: TGCGCCAACCCCGGACAGGGGAGCCAAGAGACCCAGTACTTC. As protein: CANPGQGSQETQYF.